These 10 T cell receptor beta chains were sequenced from one sample in a study of T cells in Graves' hyperthyroidism and ophthalmopathy. RNA transcripts were the template for amplifying TCR beta CDR3 regions. A set of HTBI primers served as the primers for a first-round RT-PCR of the TCR CDR3. A single record per CDR3 protein comes from TCRdb applying MiXCR to the multiplex PCR reads. The sample has under 350,000 distinct CDR3 sequences; around 20% are singletons. The sample consisted of blood. The receptors were sampled from a woman aged 50 to 60 with Graves' hyperthyroidism.

This clonotype occurred a few times. The chain has TRBV7-6 and TRBJ2-7; 10 bases line up with TRBD1. The CDR3 has 14 residues. J lost 8 bases, V lost 5 bases, and 9 bases had no gene match. Looked up from germline, CDR1 is SGHVS and CDR2 is FNYEAQ. The CDR3 DNA is TGTGCCAGCAGCCCGGCCGGGACAGGGGAAAAGCAGTACTTC. Protein product: CASSPAGTGEKQYF.

This clonotype has at least ten counts. The chain joins TRBV13 to TRBJ2-5, with 8 positions matching TRBD1. Germline lookup yields CDR1 PRHDT and CDR2 FYEKMQ (reference sequence). The CDR3 has 13 residues. V trimming: 5 bases; J trimming: 3 bases; junction bases outside the gene matches: 2. The CDR3 sequence is CASSPTGEETQYF. CDR3 bases: TGTGCCAGCAGCCCGACAGGGGAAGAGACCCAGTACTTC.

The sample holds many counts of this clonotype. The V and J genes are TRBV6-2 or TRBV6-3 and TRBJ2-7; tentative D call: TRBD1 (7 bases). There are 15 residues in the CDR3. Trimming cost V 2 bases and J 2 bases, with 13 bases left between them. Germline CDR1 and CDR2: MNHEY and SVGEGT. In DNA, the CDR3 is TGTGCCAGCAGTTACGGGGGGACAGCAGCCTACGAGCAGTACTTC. Encoded protein: CASSYGGTAAYEQYF.

In this sample, this clonotype turned up a few times. A much bigger clone sits one base away, suggesting this may be a read error. The chain employs TRBV7-8 and TRBJ2-7; D possibly matches TRBD1 or TRBD2 (6 bases each). V was trimmed by 7 bases and J by 6 bases, leaving 19 bases between them. Germline V gives CDR1 SGHVS, CDR2 FQNEAQ. The CDR3 length is 14 residues. In nucleotides, the CDR3 is TGTGCCAGCAACCCCCGGTGGGGGGCTGTCGAGCAGTACTTC. It is translated as CASNPRWGAVEQYF.

V and J are TRBV12-3 or TRBV12-4 and TRBJ1-1; D is ambiguous. CDR3 length: 15 amino acids. Trimming removed 3 bases from V and 3 bases from J, with 14 bases in between. The CDR3 is CASSFKLLLDTEAFF. The CDR3 coding sequence is TGTGCCAGCAGTTTTAAGCTATTGCTTGACACTGAAGCTTTCTTT.

This clonotype was detected many times. The gene calls are TRBV3-1 and TRBJ2-7, with a tentative D call TRBD2 (5 bases). Germline V gene lookup returns CDR1 LGHDT and CDR2 YNNKEL (reference sequence). V gave up 2 bases and J gave up 5 bases, with 13 bases separating them. This CDR3 spans 14 amino acids. This CDR3 reads CASSQKRRRDEQYF. For the CDR3, the DNA is TGTGCCAGCAGCCAAAAGAGGAGGCGGGACGAGCAGTACTTC.

The V and J genes are TRBV6-1 and TRBJ2-5; TRBD2 agrees at 10 bases. The CDR3 length is 13 residues. After removal of 6 bases from V and 5 bases from J, the junction contained 3 bases not matched to a gene. Germline V gives CDR1 MNHNS, CDR2 SASEGT. The CDR3 sequence is CASRAGGLETQYF. The CDR3 DNA is TGTGCCAGCAGAGCGGGGGGGCTGGAGACCCAGTACTTC.

This clonotype has a count of ten or more. The V gene is TRBV12-3 or TRBV12-4, the J gene TRBJ2-7; D is tentatively TRBD1 or TRBD2 (5 bases each). With 3 bases removed from V and 6 bases from J, the gap between germline ends came to 18 bases. This CDR3 has 15 residues. The CDR3 DNA reads as TGTGCCAGCAGTTTCCGAGGGCGAGGGGTGAGCGAGCAGTACTTC. Protein sequence: CASSFRGRGVSEQYF.

The genes are TRBV19 and TRBJ1-1; 10 nucleotides line up with TRBD1. Germline-derived CDR1 and CDR2 are LNHDA and SQIVND (reference sequence). The CDR3 contains 16 residues. V lost 7 bases and J lost 1; bases outside the gene matches: 9. CDR3 bases: TGTGCCAGTATAAGGGACAGGGGTCAGAGGAACACTGAAGCTTTCTTT. This gives the protein CASIRDRGQRNTEAFF.

In its sample, this clonotype was seen many times. V and J are TRBV4-1 and TRBJ2-7, with a weak D call TRBD1 (5 bases). The germline V and J ends were trimmed by 2 bases and 5 bases, with 13 bases remaining between them. In germline, CDR1 is MGHRA, CDR2 YSYEKL. The CDR3 sequence is 14 residues long. CDR3 residues: CASSQIPREDEQYF. CDR3 nucleotide sequence: TGCGCCAGCAGCCAAATTCCCAGGGAAGACGAGCAGTACTTC.